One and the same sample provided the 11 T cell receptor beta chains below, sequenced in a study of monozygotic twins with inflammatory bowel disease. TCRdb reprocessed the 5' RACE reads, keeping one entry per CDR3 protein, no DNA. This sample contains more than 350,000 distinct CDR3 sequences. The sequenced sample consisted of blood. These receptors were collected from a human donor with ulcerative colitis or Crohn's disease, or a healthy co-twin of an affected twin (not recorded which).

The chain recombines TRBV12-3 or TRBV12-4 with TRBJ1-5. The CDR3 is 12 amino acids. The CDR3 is CASSRSGQPQHF.

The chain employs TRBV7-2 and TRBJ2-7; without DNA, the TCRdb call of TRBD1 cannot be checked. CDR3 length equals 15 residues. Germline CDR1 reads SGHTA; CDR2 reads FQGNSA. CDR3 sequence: CASSPGRGFPYEQYF.

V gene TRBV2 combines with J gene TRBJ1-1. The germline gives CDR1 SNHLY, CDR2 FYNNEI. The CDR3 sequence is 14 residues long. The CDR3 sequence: CASSEVDLGTEAFF. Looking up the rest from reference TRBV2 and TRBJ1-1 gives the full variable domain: EPEVTQTPSHQVTQMGQEVILRCVPISNHLYFYWYRQILGQKVEFLVSFYNNEISEKSEIFDDQFSVERPDGSNFTLKIRSTKLEDSAMYFCASSEVDLGTEAFFGQGTRLTVV.

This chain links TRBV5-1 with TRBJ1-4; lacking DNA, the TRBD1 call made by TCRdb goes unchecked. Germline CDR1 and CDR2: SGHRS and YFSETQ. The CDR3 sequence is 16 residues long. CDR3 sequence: CASSAGATGSDEKLFF.

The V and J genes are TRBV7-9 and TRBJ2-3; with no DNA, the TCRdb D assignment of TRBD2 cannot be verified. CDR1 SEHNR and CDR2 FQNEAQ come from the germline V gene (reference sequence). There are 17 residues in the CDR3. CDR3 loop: CASSLGGLAGVADTQYF.

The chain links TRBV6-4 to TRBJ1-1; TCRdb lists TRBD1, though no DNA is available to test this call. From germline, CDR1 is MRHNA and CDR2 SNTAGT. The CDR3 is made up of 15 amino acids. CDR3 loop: CASSLEVRANTEAFF.

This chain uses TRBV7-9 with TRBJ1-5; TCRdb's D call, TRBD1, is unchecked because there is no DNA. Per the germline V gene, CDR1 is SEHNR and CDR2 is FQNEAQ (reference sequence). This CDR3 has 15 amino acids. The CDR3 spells CASSPGTVGNQPQHF.

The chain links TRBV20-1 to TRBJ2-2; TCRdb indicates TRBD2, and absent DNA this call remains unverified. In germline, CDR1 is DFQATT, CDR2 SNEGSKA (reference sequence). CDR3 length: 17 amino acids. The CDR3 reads CSARGFSGGTNTGELFF.

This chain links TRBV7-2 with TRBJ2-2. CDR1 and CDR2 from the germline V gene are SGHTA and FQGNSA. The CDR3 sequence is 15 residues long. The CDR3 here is CASRASAGITGELFF.

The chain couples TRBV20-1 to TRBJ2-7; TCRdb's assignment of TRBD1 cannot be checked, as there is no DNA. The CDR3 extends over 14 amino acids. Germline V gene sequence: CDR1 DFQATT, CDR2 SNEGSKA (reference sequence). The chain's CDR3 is CSASPRRGLYEQYF.

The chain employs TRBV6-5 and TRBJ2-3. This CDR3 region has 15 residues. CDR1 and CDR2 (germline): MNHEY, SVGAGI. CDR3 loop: CASSYLGSSTDTQYF.